This TCR beta chain appears in the sequencing data of a study of T-cell reconstitution after alpha-beta-depleted transplantation in children. The CDR3 is 13 amino acids. Trimming took off 8 bases at V and 2 bases at J, with 13 bases between the two ends. CDR1 SEHNR and CDR2 FQNEAQ come from the germline V gene (reference sequence). This clonotype was seen repeatedly, ten times or more. Using unique molecular identifiers, the investigators prepared the TCRbeta library. From the PCR reads, TCRdb called clonotypes with MiXCR, one entry per CDR3 protein. The sample lists some 490,000 distinct CDR3 sequences, around 13% seen once, with approximately 5.4% in the top ten.

The receptor's source is a human donor who donated a stem cell graft to a child with combined immunodeficiency. V gene TRBV7-9 combines with J gene TRBJ2-7, with D possibly being TRBD1 (6 bases). The source material was PBMCs from the stem cell graft donor, sampled from the stem cell graft. In DNA, the CDR3 is TGTGCCAGCGTCCAGGGGCGGGCCTACGAGCAGTACTTC. It codes for CASVQGRAYEQYF.